These T cell receptor beta chains were read from a single sample in a study of blood T cells in healthy people across ages. TCRdb recomputed calls from the 5' RACE reads with MiXCR, one row per CDR3 protein. The sample has about 1.4 million distinct CDR3 sequences; 55% to 75% are singletons. The sample consisted of blood. The receptors stem from a man aged 18 to 29 in good health. CDR3s include the opening cysteine and the closing phenylalanine or tryptophan. Fields, in order: V gene, clone size, CDR3 length, D gene, J gene, CDR3 DNA, CDR3 protein. The D gene is left open where the match is weak. Clone size is given for some rows only: seen once, a few or many times, or a class if the clone is expanded.

TRBV27	-	18	TRBD2	TRBJ2-5	TGTGCCAGCGGATTCTACCGAGGGACTAGCGGGAGAGGAAAGACCCAGTACTTC	CASGFYRGTSGRGKTQYF
TRBV20-1	once	13	TRBD1	TRBJ2-1	TGCAGTGCAGGGGGCCCTACGGGCAATGAGCAGTTCTTC	CSAGGPTGNEQFF
TRBV4-3	few	15	-	TRBJ2-5	TGCGCCAGCAGCCAAATCCGACTTCTCCAAGAGACCCAGTACTTC	CASSQIRLLQETQYF
TRBV10-3	-	14	-	TRBJ2-5	TGTGCCATCAGTGATTGGTCAACCCAAGAGACCCAGTACTTC	CAISDWSTQETQYF
TRBV4-1	once	16	TRBD2	TRBJ2-1	TGCGCCAGCAGCCAGACCGGGACTAGCGGATACAATGAGCAGTTCTTC	CASSQTGTSGYNEQFF
TRBV4-1	-	15	-	TRBJ2-7	TGCGCCAGCAGCCAAAAGGACATGATGGGCTACGAGCAGTACTTC	CASSQKDMMGYEQYF
TRBV21-1	once	13	-	TRBJ2-1	TGTGCCAGCACCGACAGGTCCCGCAATGAGCAGTTCTTC	CASTDRSRNEQFF
TRBV6-5	-	14	-	TRBJ2-1	TGTGCCAGCAGTCCCGGACACGGGATGGATGAGCAGTTCTTC	CASSPGHGMDEQFF
TRBV7-2	few	14	TRBD1	TRBJ2-5	TGTGCCAGCAGCTTTAGCGACAGGGAAAGGGGGCAGTACTTC	CASSFSDRERGQYF
TRBV10-3	-	17	-	TRBJ2-1	TGTGCCATCAGTGAGTCGGAGGAGGCGGGGCCCTACAATGAGCAGTTCTTC	CAISESEEAGPYNEQFF
TRBV20-1	few	13	TRBD2	TRBJ2-7	TGCAGTGCAAGCGGGACGGAGCCCTACGAGCAGTACTTC	CSASGTEPYEQYF
TRBV6-2/TRBV6-3	-	12	-	TRBJ2-1	TGTGCCAGCAGTTACTTAAGGGTTGAGCAGTTCTTC	CASSYLRVEQFF
TRBV4-1	-	15	TRBD2	TRBJ2-1	TGCGCCAGCAGCCAACTTACCGGGACTAGACATGAGCAGTTCTTC	CASSQLTGTRHEQFF
TRBV6-6	-	13	TRBD2	TRBJ2-7	TGTGCCAGCAGTTACGGGAGGGAACTCGAGCAGTACTTC	CASSYGRELEQYF
TRBV29-1	-	12	-	TRBJ2-7	TGCAGTGCTGGTCAGGGGGGCTACGAGCAGTACTTC	CSAGQGGYEQYF
TRBV4-1	few	20	TRBD1	TRBJ2-1	TGCGCCAGCAGACCCGAACCGGGACAGGGTTCCCGCGGTTCCTACAATGAGCAGTTCTTC	CASRPEPGQGSRGSYNEQFF
TRBV19	once	14	TRBD2	TRBJ2-5	TGTGCCAGTCGGACATTAGCGGGAAAAGAGACCCAGTACTTC	CASRTLAGKETQYF
TRBV6-1	-	12	-	TRBJ2-7	TGTGCCAGCGGAGGAGGGGTGTACGAGCAGTACTTC	CASGGGVYEQYF
TRBV24-1	-	13	-	TRBJ2-2	TGTGCCACCAGTGACGGGGGAGTTGGGGAGCTGTTTTTT	CATSDGGVGELFF
TRBV29-1	-	13	-	TRBJ2-1	TGCAGCGTCGATAGTCGGACACACAATGAGCAGTTCTTC	CSVDSRTHNEQFF
TRBV10-2	-	16	-	TRBJ2-6	TGCGCCAGCAGTGAGTTCGCGGGTGCTGGGGCCAACGTCCTGACTTTC	CASSEFAGAGANVLTF
TRBV29-1	-	13	-	TRBJ2-2	TGCAGCGTTGGTGGGGCCGGGACCGGGGAGCTGTTTTTT	CSVGGAGTGELFF
TRBV20-1	-	15	TRBD2	TRBJ2-7	TGCAGTGCTATCCGCGGACTAGCGGAGCCCTACGAGCAGTACTTC	CSAIRGLAEPYEQYF
TRBV4-1	-	15	-	TRBJ2-7	TGCGCCAGCAGCCAAGAAGGACAGTACTCCTACGAGCAGTACTTC	CASSQEGQYSYEQYF
TRBV20-1	-	12	TRBD1	TRBJ2-7	TGCAGTGCTAGGCCCGCAGGGGGCGAGCAGTACTTC	CSARPAGGEQYF
TRBV12-3/TRBV12-4	-	18	-	TRBJ2-1	TGTGCCAGCAGTTTTAGCCCTATCCCACACCCCTCCTACAATGAGCAGTTCTTC	CASSFSPIPHPSYNEQFF
TRBV15	-	15	-	TRBJ2-7	TGTGCCACCAGCGACCGTACTCTGACAAATGTCGAGCAGTACTTC	CATSDRTLTNVEQYF
TRBV11-2	few	15	TRBD1	TRBJ1-4	TGTGCCAGCAGCCCCGGACAGGGGGCAGAGGAAAAACTGTTTTTT	CASSPGQGAEEKLFF
TRBV12-3/TRBV12-4	many	17	-	TRBJ2-6	TGTGCCAGCAGTTCCCCCCGCCGGGTCTCTGGGGCCAACGTCCTGACTTTC	CASSSPRRVSGANVLTF
TRBV7-9	-	15	-	TRBJ2-1	TGTGCCAGCAGCTTAGAACCTTCCTCCAACAATGAGCAGTTCTTC	CASSLEPSSNNEQFF
TRBV27	-	15	TRBD2	TRBJ2-2	TGTGCCAGCAAAGGCGGGAGATTGGTTACCGGGGAGCTGTTTTTT	CASKGGRLVTGELFF
TRBV6-2/TRBV6-3	-	12	TRBD1	TRBJ1-2	TGTGCCAGCAGGCAAGGGGGCCTTGGCTACACCTTC	CASRQGGLGYTF
TRBV4-1	few	14	-	TRBJ2-3	TGCGCCAGCAGCCAATCTCGCGTTGCAGATACGCAGTATTTT	CASSQSRVADTQYF
TRBV7-6	-	15	-	TRBJ1-4	TGTGCCAGCAGCTTAGCGCAGGGGAGGAATGAAAAACTGTTTTTT	CASSLAQGRNEKLFF
TRBV6-2/TRBV6-3	-	18	TRBD2	TRBJ2-3	TGTGCCAGCAGTTCACCTCTAGCGGGCCGGTGGGGCACAGATACGCAGTATTTT	CASSSPLAGRWGTDTQYF
TRBV25-1	few	16	TRBD2	TRBJ2-1	TGTGCCAGCAGTGAATTGAGCGGGGGGGAATACAATGAGCAGTTCTTC	CASSELSGGEYNEQFF
TRBV10-3	few	13	-	TRBJ2-7	TGTGCCATCAGTGGCCAAGCGAATTACGAGCAGTACTTC	CAISGQANYEQYF
TRBV6-5	-	19	-	TRBJ2-6	TGTGCCAGCAGTTACTTCCTCCCGAGCGATTACTCTGGGGCCAACGTCCTGACTTTC	CASSYFLPSDYSGANVLTF
TRBV6-2/TRBV6-3	few	14	-	TRBJ2-1	TGTGCCAGCAGTCACAGGGTTTCCTACAATGAGCAGTTCTTC	CASSHRVSYNEQFF
TRBV13	-	14	TRBD1	TRBJ1-2	TGTGCCAGCAGCTTATCGGGACAGCTCTATGGCTACACCTTC	CASSLSGQLYGYTF
TRBV6-5	-	14	-	TRBJ1-1	TGTGCCAGCAGTTACCTTGCGCAGAACACTGAAGCTTTCTTT	CASSYLAQNTEAFF
TRBV29-1	-	12	-	TRBJ2-7	TGCAACGTTGAAGATAACAGCTACGAGCAGTACTTC	CNVEDNSYEQYF
TRBV2	few	13	-	TRBJ2-7	TGTGCCAGCAGTGATGGCAACTCCTACGAGCAGTACTTC	CASSDGNSYEQYF
TRBV11-2	-	11	-	TRBJ2-3	TGTACCAGCAGCTGGGTAGATACGCAGTATTTT	CTSSWVDTQYF
TRBV25-1	few	11	TRBD2	TRBJ2-4	TGTGCCAGCAGTGTCGGGGGGATTCAGTACTTC	CASSVGGIQYF
TRBV6-1	-	15	TRBD1	TRBJ1-5	TGTGCCAGCAGTGAAGGCAGGGGGCCTAATCAGCCCCAGCATTTT	CASSEGRGPNQPQHF
TRBV7-2	-	15	TRBD1	TRBJ2-1	TGTGCCAGCAGCTTAGAGACAGGGTATTACAATGAGCAGTTCTTC	CASSLETGYYNEQFF